These 29 T cell receptor beta chains share one sample of origin, sequenced in a study of cytomegalovirus exposure and HLA in healthy donors. PCR amplification relied on 60 Vbeta primers (plus 13 Jbeta primers). The protocol was immunoSEQ multiplex PCR, while the TCRdb copy is restricted to in-frame clones and leaves out a portion. Found here are 150,000 to 200,000 clones, 65% to 80% of them singletons; the top ten hold 3%. The sequencing input was PBMCs. These receptors all come from a woman in her 50s in good health and CMV-seropositive.

The chain recombines TRBV27 with TRBJ1-2; D might be TRBD1 (6 bases). Germline assignment: CDR1 MNHEY and CDR2 SMNVEV (reference sequence). V was trimmed by 5 bases and J by 4 bases, leaving 14 bases between them. The CDR3 is 14 residues long. This chain's CDR3 is CASSVKQGTYGYTF. The CDR3 DNA is TGTGCCAGCAGTGTAAAACAGGGTACCTATGGCTACACCTTC.

V usage is TRBV13 and J usage is TRBJ2-1, with unresolved D. The length of the CDR3 is 14 residues. Germline-derived CDR1 and CDR2 are PRHDT and FYEKMQ (reference sequence). V gave up 6 bases and J gave up 7 bases, with 16 bases separating them. The CDR3 loop reads CASSLEVSRNEQFF. The CDR3 coding sequence is TGTGCCAGCAGTCTTGAGGTTTCGCGGAATGAGCAGTTCTTC.

The chain carries TRBV2 and TRBJ1-2; no clear D. The V and J ends lost 7 bases and 2 bases respectively, with 8 bases between them. Per germline, CDR1 SNHLY and CDR2 FYNNEI. This CDR3 has 12 amino acids. The CDR3 nucleotides are TGTGCCAGCACAAGCCCAAACTATGGCTACACCTTC. Translating gives CASTSPNYGYTF.

The table lists this clone with a few counts. The chain links TRBV7-9 to TRBJ1-1; D gene uncertain. The CDR3 loop spans 12 amino acids. Per germline, CDR1 SEHNR and CDR2 FQNEAQ (reference sequence). V was trimmed by 5 bases and J by 10 bases, leaving 14 bases between them. CDR3 sequence: CASSPDGKVAFF. CDR3 bases: TGTGCCAGCAGCCCGGACGGGAAGGTAGCTTTCTTT.

This chain connects TRBV27 to TRBJ1-1, with no clear D. Trimming left V 2 bases short and J 4 bases short, with 11 bases between. The CDR3 is made up of 14 amino acids. Germline assignment: CDR1 MNHEY and CDR2 SMNVEV (reference sequence). The CDR3: CASSLLRSGTEAFF. Here the CDR3 DNA reads TGTGCCAGCAGTTTACTTCGATCAGGCACTGAAGCTTTCTTT.

This chain links TRBV19 with TRBJ2-1; D possibly corresponds to TRBD1 (5 bases). V was shortened by 5 bases and J by 5 bases, with 13 bases between the two germline ends. CDR3 length: 14 residues. Germline-derived CDR1 and CDR2 are LNHDA and SQIVND (reference sequence). This CDR3 reads CASSAIDRHNEQFF. DNA for the CDR3: TGTGCCAGTAGTGCTATAGACAGACACAATGAGCAGTTCTTC. The entire variable domain, with the rest obtained from reference TRBV19 and TRBJ2-1, is as follows: DGGITQSPKYLFRKEGQNVTLSCEQNLNHDAMYWYRQDPGQGLRLIYYSQIVNDFQKGDIAEGYSVSREKKESFPLTVTSAQKNPTAFYLCASSAIDRHNEQFFGPGTRLTVL.

This chain connects TRBV7-6 to TRBJ2-2; D is unclear. Trimming stripped 4 bases from V and 3 bases from J, with 3 bases between. This CDR3 contains 12 residues. In germline, CDR1 is SGHVS, CDR2 FNYEAQ. CDR3 protein: CASSSYTGELFF. The CDR3 coding sequence is TGTGCCAGCAGCTCTTACACCGGGGAGCTGTTTTTT. The full variable domain, with the rest looked up from reference TRBV7-6 and TRBJ2-2, is GAGVSQSPRYKVTKRGQDVALRCDPISGHVSLYWYRQALGQGPEFLTYFNYEAQQDKSGLPNDRFSAERPEGSISTLTIQRTEQRDSAMYRCASSSYTGELFFGEGSRLTVL.

This chain links TRBV30 with TRBJ1-1, with 7 bases matching TRBD1. The CDR3 is 15 amino acids. V was clipped by 0 bases and J by 1 base; unmatched bases: 5. Germline V gene sequence: CDR1 GTSNPN, CDR2 SVGIG (reference sequence). This CDR3 reads CAWSVQTGTNTEAFF. DNA of the CDR3: TGTGCCTGGAGTGTACAGACAGGGACGAACACTGAAGCTTTCTTT.

The chain is built from TRBV7-7 and TRBJ2-2, with D unresolved. Germline V gene data show CDR1 as SSHAT and CDR2 as FNYEAQ (reference sequence). The CDR3 is 13 residues long. Trimming took 5 bases from V and 3 from J, leaving 7 bases between them. The CDR3 nucleotides read TGTGCCAGCAGCCGTAGTTACACCGGGGAGCTGTTTTTT. Translated, it gives CASSRSYTGELFF.

V gene TRBV5-1 combines with J gene TRBJ2-1; no definite D call. The CDR3 sequence is 14 residues long. The germline gives CDR1 SGHRS, CDR2 YFSETQ. V shed 5 bases and J shed 2 bases, with 11 bases lying between them. The DNA for the CDR3 is TGCGCCAGCAGGCCGGGTCCAACCTACAATGAGCAGTTCTTC. Its protein is CASRPGPTYNEQFF.

The chain has TRBV9 and TRBJ2-1; maybe TRBD1 (6 bases). This CDR3 has 14 residues. Germline V gene lookup returns CDR1 SGDLS and CDR2 YYNGEE. V gave up 3 bases and J gave up 5 bases, with 12 bases separating them. The DNA for the CDR3 is TGTGCCAGCAGCGCCGGGACAACCAACAATGAGCAGTTCTTC. This encodes CASSAGTTNNEQFF.

The chain is built from TRBV7-9 and TRBJ1-3; tentatively, D is TRBD1 (5 bases). Germline-derived CDR1 and CDR2 are SEHNR and FQNEAQ (reference sequence). CDR3 length: 16 residues. V was cut by 1 base and J by 0 bases, with 10 bases left in between. The CDR3 DNA reads TGTGCCAGCAGCTTAGGGGGCAGATACTCTGGAAACACCATATATTTT. It specifies CASSLGGRYSGNTIYF. The full variable domain, its missing parts supplied by reference TRBV7-9 and TRBJ1-3, is DTGVSQNPRHKITKRGQNVTFRCDPISEHNRLYWYRQTLGQGPEFLTYFQNEAQLEKSRLLSDRFSAERPKGSFSTLEIQRTEQGDSAMYLCASSLGGRYSGNTIYFGEGSWLTVV.

This clone was found a few times. The rearrangement joins TRBV5-1 to TRBJ2-7; 7 bases match TRBD1. Trimming removed 4 bases from V and 5 bases from J; junction bases left unmatched: 3. Per germline, CDR1 SGHRS and CDR2 YFSETQ. The CDR3 loop spans 12 amino acids. CDR3 region: CASSVTGDEQYF. CDR3 nucleotides: TGCGCCAGCAGCGTAACAGGGGACGAGCAGTACTTC.

V and J are TRBV30 and TRBJ1-1; 7 bases align to TRBD1. Germline V gene sequence: CDR1 GTSNPN, CDR2 SVGIG (reference sequence). The CDR3 is made up of 14 amino acids. V lost 3 bases to trimming and J lost 2 bases; unmatched junction nucleotides: 6. The CDR3 DNA reads as TGTGCCTGGAGCCCGGGACAGCAAAACACTGAAGCTTTCTTT. Encoded protein: CAWSPGQQNTEAFF. The full variable domain, in which reference TRBV30 and TRBJ1-1 provide the parts outside the CDR3, is SQTIHQWPATLVQPVGSPLSLECTVEGTSNPNLYWYRQAAGRGLQLLFYSVGIGQISSEVPQNLSASRPQDRQFILSSKKLLLSDSGFYLCAWSPGQQNTEAFFGQGTRLTVV.

In its sample, this clone was seen once. The chain uses TRBV6-5 and TRBJ1-5; D ambiguous. The CDR3 consists of 14 residues. Per germline, CDR1 MNHEY and CDR2 SVGAGI. Trimming left V 5 bases short and J 4 bases short, with 12 bases between. The CDR3 nucleotides are TGTGCCAGCAGTGTCAGGACTACGAATCAGCCCCAGCATTTT. Protein: CASSVRTTNQPQHF.

J is TRBJ1-3 and V is TRBV5-1; 9 bases align to TRBD1. The CDR3 spans 16 residues. CDR1 is SGHRS and CDR2 is YFSETQ in the germline V gene. V lost 4 bases, J lost 0 bases, and 5 bases stayed unmatched. The CDR3 loop reads CASSRTGASSGNTIYF. CDR3 in DNA: TGCGCCAGCAGCCGGACAGGGGCAAGCTCTGGAAACACCATATATTTT.

V usage is TRBV5-1 and J usage is TRBJ2-2; D is unclear. Germline V gene sequence: CDR1 SGHRS, CDR2 YFSETQ. CDR3 length: 13 amino acids. V gave up 3 bases and J gave up 1 base, with 4 bases separating them. In DNA form, the CDR3 reads TGCGCCAGCAGCTCAGGGAACACCGGGGAGCTGTTTTTT. This sequence encodes CASSSGNTGELFF. The full variable domain, rest sourced from reference TRBV5-1 and TRBJ2-2, is KAGVTQTPRYLIKTRGQQVTLSCSPISGHRSVSWYQQTPGQGLQFLFEYFSETQRNKGNFPGRFSGRQFSNSRSEMNVSTLELGDSALYLCASSSGNTGELFFGEGSRLTVL.

The gene calls are TRBV10-1 and TRBJ1-1, with D unclear. This CDR3 spans 13 amino acids. The V end was cut by 6 bases, the J end by 4 bases, with 12 bases between. Germline loops: CDR1 WNHNN, CDR2 SYGVQD (reference sequence). The CDR3 nucleotides are TGCGCCAGCAGAAGTGGTACTGCCACTGAAGCTTTCTTT. It codes for CASRSGTATEAFF.

The CDR3, as DNA: TGTGCCAGCAGCTCGTATAACACCGGGGAGCTGTTTTTT. This encodes CASSSYNTGELFF. The chain carries TRBV7-2 and TRBJ2-2, with D unresolved. The CDR3 extends over 13 amino acids. Germline CDR1 is SGHTA and CDR2 is FQGNSA. The V end was cut by 4 bases, the J end by 2 bases, with 5 bases between.

The CDR3 is CASSPAGASGYTDTQYF. The CDR3 DNA reads TGTGCCAGCAGCCCAGCGGGGGCTAGCGGATACACAGATACGCAGTATTTT. The chain combines TRBV27 with TRBJ2-3, with TRBD2 matching 8 bases. Germline-derived CDR1 and CDR2 are MNHEY and SMNVEV (reference sequence). J was trimmed by 2 bases and V by 6 bases; bases with no gene match: 13. The CDR3 length is 17 residues.

This chain uses TRBV5-1 with TRBJ1-1; the D gene is possibly TRBD1 (5 bases). Germline V gene lookup returns CDR1 SGHRS and CDR2 YFSETQ. V shed 4 bases and J shed 1 base, with 11 bases lying between them. This CDR3 contains 14 residues. CDR3 DNA sequence: TGCGCCAGCAGCCAGGGCGGGAGGAACACTGAAGCTTTCTTT. It encodes CASSQGGRNTEAFF.

The chain has TRBV2 and TRBJ1-5; D is ambiguous. This CDR3 has 15 amino acids. Trimming left V 8 bases short and J 5 bases short, with 19 bases between. Germline CDR1 and CDR2: SNHLY and FYNNEI. The CDR3 DNA reads TGTGCCAGCCAAACGGAGGCGGGAGGGTATCAGCCCCAGCATTTT. Translating it yields CASQTEAGGYQPQHF.

This clone was recorded only once. V usage is TRBV6-5 and J usage is TRBJ2-7; a weak D match, TRBD2 (6 bases). The V end lost 8 bases, the J end lost 2 bases, and 13 bases lay between the germline ends. The CDR3 length is 13 residues. Germline loops: CDR1 MNHEY, CDR2 SVGAGI. The CDR3 coding sequence is TGTGCCAGCGGGGGGTTGTCCGCCTACGAGCAGTACTTC. The encoded protein is CASGGLSAYEQYF.

This clone occurred a few times. This rearrangement joins TRBV5-4 to TRBJ2-2; 9 bases map to TRBD2. The V gene end was trimmed by 4 bases and the J gene end by 1 base; junction bases not matched to a gene: 5. The CDR3 loop spans 16 amino acids. The germline V gene has CDR1 SGHNT and CDR2 YYREEE (reference sequence). CDR3 DNA sequence: TGTGCCAGCAGCGGTAGCGGGGGCTTGAACACCGGGGAGCTGTTTTTT. Amino acids: CASSGSGGLNTGELFF.

This chain connects TRBV7-9 to TRBJ1-6; a possible D gene is TRBD1 (6 bases). The germline V gene has CDR1 SEHNR and CDR2 FQNEAQ (reference sequence). Trimming pared 0 bases from V and 8 bases from J, leaving 23 bases between. The CDR3 spans 19 residues. CDR3 nucleotides: TGTGCCAGCAGCTTAGCGCACGTTACTACTAGACAGGACTATTCACCCCTCCACTTT. As protein: CASSLAHVTTRQDYSPLHF.

The chain employs TRBV5-6 and TRBJ1-5; no reliable D call. The V gene lost 0 bases and the J gene lost 1 base, with 8 bases spanning the gap. CDR1 and CDR2 (germline): SGHDT, YYEEEE. The CDR3 sequence is 15 residues long. The CDR3 DNA reads TGTGCCAGCAGCTTGGGCGGTGGGAGCAATCAGCCCCAGCATTTT. As protein: CASSLGGGSNQPQHF.

The V and J genes are TRBV15 and TRBJ2-3, with D maybe TRBD2 (5 bases). Germline CDR1 and CDR2: LNHNV and YYDKDF (reference sequence). The CDR3 covers 15 residues. Trimming stripped 0 bases from V and 6 bases from J, with 13 bases between. CDR3 coding DNA: TGTGCCACCAGCAGAGATCTCGCGGGCGGCGATACGCAGTATTTT. Amino acid sequence: CATSRDLAGGDTQYF.

The V and J genes are TRBV12-5 and TRBJ2-1; 7 bases align to TRBD1. This CDR3 region has 13 residues. Germline CDR1 and CDR2: LGHNT and FRNRAP. V was clipped by 7 bases and J by 6 bases; unmatched bases: 6. The CDR3 loop reads CASDETGANEQFF. DNA for the CDR3: TGTGCTAGTGACGAAACAGGGGCCAATGAGCAGTTCTTC.

This chain links TRBV11-2 with TRBJ1-2; D unclear. This CDR3 spans 14 amino acids. Germline CDR1 SGHAT, CDR2 FQNNGV. V lost 5 bases, J lost 8 bases, and 18 bases lay in between. CDR3 bases: TGTGCCAGCAGCCCCTCCTCGGCGGTGAGGGGCTACACCTTC. It encodes CASSPSSAVRGYTF.